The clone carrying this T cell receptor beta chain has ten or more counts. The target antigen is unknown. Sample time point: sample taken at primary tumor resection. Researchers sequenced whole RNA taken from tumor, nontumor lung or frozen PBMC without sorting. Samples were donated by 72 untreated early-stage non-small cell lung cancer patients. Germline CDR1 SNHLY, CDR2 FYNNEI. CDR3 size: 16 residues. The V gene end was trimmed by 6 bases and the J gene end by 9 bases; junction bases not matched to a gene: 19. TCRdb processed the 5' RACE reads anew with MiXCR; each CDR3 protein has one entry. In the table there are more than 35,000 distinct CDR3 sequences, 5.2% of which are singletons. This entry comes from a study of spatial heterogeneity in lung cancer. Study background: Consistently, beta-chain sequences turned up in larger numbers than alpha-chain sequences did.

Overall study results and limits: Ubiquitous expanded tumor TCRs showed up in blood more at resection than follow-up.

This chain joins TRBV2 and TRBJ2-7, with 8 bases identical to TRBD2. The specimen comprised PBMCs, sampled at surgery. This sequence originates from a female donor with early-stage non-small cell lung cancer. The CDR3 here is CASRSPRGGRAERQYF. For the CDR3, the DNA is TGTGCCAGCAGAAGTCCACGGGGGGGCCGGGCGGAAAGGCAGTACTTC.